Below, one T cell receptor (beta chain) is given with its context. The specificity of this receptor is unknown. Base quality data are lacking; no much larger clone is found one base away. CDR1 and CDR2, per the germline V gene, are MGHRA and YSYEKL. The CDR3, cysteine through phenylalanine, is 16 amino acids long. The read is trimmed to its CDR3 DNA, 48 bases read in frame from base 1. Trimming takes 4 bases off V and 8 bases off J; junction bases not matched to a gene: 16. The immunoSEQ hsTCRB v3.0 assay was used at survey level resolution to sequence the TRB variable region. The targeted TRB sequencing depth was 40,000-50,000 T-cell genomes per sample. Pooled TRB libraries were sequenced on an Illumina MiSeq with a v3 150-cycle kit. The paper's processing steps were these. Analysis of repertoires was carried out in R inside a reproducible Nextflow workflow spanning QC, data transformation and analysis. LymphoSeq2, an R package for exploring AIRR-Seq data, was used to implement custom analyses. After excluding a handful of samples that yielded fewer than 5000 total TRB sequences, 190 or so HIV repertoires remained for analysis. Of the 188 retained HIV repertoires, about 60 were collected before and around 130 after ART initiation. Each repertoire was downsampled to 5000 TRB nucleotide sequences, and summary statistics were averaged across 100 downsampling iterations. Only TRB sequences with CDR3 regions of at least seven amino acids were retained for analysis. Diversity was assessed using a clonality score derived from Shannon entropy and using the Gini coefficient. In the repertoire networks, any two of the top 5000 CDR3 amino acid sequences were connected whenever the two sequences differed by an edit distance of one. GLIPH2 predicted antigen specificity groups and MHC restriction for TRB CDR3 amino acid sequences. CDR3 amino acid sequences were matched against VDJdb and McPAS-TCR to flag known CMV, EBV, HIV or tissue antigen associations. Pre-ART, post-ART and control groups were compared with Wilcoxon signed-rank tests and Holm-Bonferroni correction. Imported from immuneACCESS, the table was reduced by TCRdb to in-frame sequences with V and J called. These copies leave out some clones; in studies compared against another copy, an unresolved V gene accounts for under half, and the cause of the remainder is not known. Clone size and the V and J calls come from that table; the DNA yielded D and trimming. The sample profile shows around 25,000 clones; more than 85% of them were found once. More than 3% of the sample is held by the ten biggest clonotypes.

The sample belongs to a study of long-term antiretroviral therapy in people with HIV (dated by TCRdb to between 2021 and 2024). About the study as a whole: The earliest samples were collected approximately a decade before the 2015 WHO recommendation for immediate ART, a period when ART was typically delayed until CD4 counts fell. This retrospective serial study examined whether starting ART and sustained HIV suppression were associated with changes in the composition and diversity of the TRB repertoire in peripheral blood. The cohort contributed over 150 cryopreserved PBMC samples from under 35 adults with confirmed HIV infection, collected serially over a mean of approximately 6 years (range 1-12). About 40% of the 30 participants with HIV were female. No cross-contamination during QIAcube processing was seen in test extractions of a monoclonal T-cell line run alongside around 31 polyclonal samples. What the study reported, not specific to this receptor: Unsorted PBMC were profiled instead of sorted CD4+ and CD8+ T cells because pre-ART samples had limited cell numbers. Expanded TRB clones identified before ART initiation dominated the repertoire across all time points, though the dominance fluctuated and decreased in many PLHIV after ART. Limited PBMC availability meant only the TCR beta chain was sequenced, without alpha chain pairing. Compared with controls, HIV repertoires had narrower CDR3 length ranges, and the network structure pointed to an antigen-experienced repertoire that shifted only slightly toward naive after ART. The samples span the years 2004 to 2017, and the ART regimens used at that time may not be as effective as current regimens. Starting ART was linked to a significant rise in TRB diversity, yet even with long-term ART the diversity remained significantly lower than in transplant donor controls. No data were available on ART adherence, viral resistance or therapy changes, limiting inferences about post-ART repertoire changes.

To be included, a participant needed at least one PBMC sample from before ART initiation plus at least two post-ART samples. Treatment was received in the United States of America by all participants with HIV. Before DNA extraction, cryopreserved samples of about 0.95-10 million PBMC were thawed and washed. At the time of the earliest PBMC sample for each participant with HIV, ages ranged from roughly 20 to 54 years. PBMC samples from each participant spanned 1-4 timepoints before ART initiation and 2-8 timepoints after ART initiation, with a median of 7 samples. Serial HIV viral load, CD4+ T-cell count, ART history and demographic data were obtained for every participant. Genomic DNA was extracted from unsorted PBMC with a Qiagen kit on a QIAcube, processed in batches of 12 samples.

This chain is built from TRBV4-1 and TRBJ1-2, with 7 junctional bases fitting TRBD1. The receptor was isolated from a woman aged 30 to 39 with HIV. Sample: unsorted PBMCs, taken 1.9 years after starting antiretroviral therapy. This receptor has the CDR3 CASSPEGQLLRGGYTF. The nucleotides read TGCGCCAGCAGCCCAGAGGGACAGCTTTTAAGAGGGGGCTACACCTTC.